This T cell receptor (beta chain) comes out of a study of blood T cell repertoires in COVID-19. Germline assignment: CDR1 SGHVS and CDR2 FQNEAQ. The junction had 0 bases not matched to a gene; V was cut back by 0 bases and J by 4 bases. The CDR3 runs 15 residues. Clones were sequenced by immunoSEQ multiplex PCR, and TCRdb holds only the in-frame ones, with some missing. The sample has roughly 190,000 clones; 90% are singletons. The sequence was collected from a man between 50 and 59 years old with acute or convalescent COVID-19. The chain has TRBV7-8 and TRBJ2-5, with 12 bases lining up with TRBD1. Material: peripheral blood. CDR3 coding DNA: TGTGCCAGCAGCTTAGCGGGACAGGGGGCAGAGACCCAGTACTTC. It translates to CASSLAGQGAETQYF.